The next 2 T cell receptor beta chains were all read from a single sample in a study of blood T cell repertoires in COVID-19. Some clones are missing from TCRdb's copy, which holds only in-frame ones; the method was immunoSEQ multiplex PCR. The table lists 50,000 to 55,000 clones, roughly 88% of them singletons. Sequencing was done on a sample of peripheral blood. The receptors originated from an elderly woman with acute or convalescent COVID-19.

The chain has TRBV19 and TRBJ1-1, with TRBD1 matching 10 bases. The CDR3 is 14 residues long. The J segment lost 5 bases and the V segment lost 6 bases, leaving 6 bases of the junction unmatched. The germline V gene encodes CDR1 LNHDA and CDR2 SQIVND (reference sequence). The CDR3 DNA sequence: TGTGCCAGTAGGAGGGACAGGGGCCGGACTGAAGCTTTCTTT. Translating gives CASRRDRGRTEAFF. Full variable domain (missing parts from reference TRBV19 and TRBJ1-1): DGGITQSPKYLFRKEGQNVTLSCEQNLNHDAMYWYRQDPGQGLRLIYYSQIVNDFQKGDIAEGYSVSREKKESFPLTVTSAQKNPTAFYLCASRRDRGRTEAFFGQGTRLTVV.

The CDR3 nucleotides read TGTGCCATCAGTGAAGCGGGGAACACCGGGGAGCTGTTTTTT. Its protein product is CAISEAGNTGELFF. J is TRBJ2-2 and V is TRBV10-3; tentative D call: TRBD2 (6 bases). V lost 3 bases and J lost 1, with 6 bases in between. Germline values: CDR1 ENHRY, CDR2 SYGVKD. There are 14 residues in the CDR3.